Listed here is a single T cell receptor beta chain. This entry belongs to a study of cytomegalovirus exposure and HLA in healthy donors. The CDR3 is 15 residues long. The germline V gene has CDR1 LNHDA and CDR2 SQIVND (reference sequence). Between the trimmed V and J ends, which lost 7 bases and 3 bases, there was a span of 18 bases. Sequencing used immunoSEQ multiplex PCR; TCRdb keeps in-frame clones, though not all of them. The sample contains 60,000 or so clones, over 90% of which appear only once. The gene calls are TRBV19 and TRBJ1-1, with a weak D call TRBD1 (6 bases). The TCR comes from a young man in good health and CMV-seronegative. Sequencing was done on a sample of PBMCs. The CDR3 DNA follows: TGTGCCAGTACCCCATTGGGGGCCGGTGACACTGAAGCTTTCTTT. Amino acids: CASTPLGAGDTEAFF.